The present T cell receptor beta chain was sequenced within a study of T cells in women clearing cervical HPV infection. Study-level background: No precancer developed; the control's incident HPV16 infection cleared within 12 months. Case blood drawn at lesion detection; control blood after infection cleared. Whole-study findings and limits: Cases carried less TRBV6-7 than controls: approximately 0.1% versus 0.16%.

The CDR3 sequence is 13 residues long. Germline CDR1 and CDR2: SGHTA and FQGNSA. Trimming shortened V by 3 bases and J by 6 bases, and 9 bases separated the two germline ends. TCR beta CDR3 amplified by multiplex PCR from approximately 1,200 ng genomic DNA. Repertoires were generated with immunoSEQ multiplex PCR, while TCRdb's copy carries only in-frame clones and drops some. The sample data list tens of thousands of clones. A word on this clone: Its antigen is still unknown. The sequenced fragment ends 3 residues before the CDR3 boundary, so the rest is inferred from the germline J gene.

The chain employs TRBV7-2 and TRBJ2-1, with D perhaps TRBD2 (5 bases). The sample consisted of blood buffy coat. The TCR comes from a woman aged 18 to 75 with a cervical HPV16 infection that either progressed to CIN3+ or cleared (not recorded which). The sequenced CDR3 bases are TGTGCCAGCAGCTTCCAACTAGTCAATGAG. As protein: CASSFQLVNE. The CDR3 reads in full as CASSFQLVNEQFF.